The rows below give T cell receptor beta chains drawn from one sample of a study of blood T cell repertoires in COVID-19. Using immunoSEQ multiplex PCR, the repertoire was profiled, and TCRdb retains in-frame clones only, with some absent. Of approximately 490,000 clones detected, 88% appear once; the ten largest clones hold roughly 8%. The specimen sequenced was PBMCs or T cells enriched from blood (not recorded which). The receptors here all came from a woman aged 55-70 years who had recovered from COVID-19. The CDR3 runs from the conserved cysteine through the conserved F or W. D genes are given only for firm matches. Part of the rows lack a size; the others show once, few, many or a class for expanded clones.

TRBJ2-5 | TRBV5-1 | NA | NA | CASSWLGRAGETQYF | TGCGCCAGCAGCTGGTTGGGCAGGGCCGGAGAGACCCAGTACTTC
TRBJ1-2 | TRBV5-6 | NA | NA | CASSPDRAYGYTF | TGTGCCAGCAGCCCTGACAGAGCCTATGGCTACACCTTC
TRBJ2-5 | TRBV6-5 | NA | NA | CASNLGTFQGETQYF | TGTGCCAGCAATCTAGGGACATTTCAGGGGGAGACCCAGTACTTC
TRBJ2-3 | TRBV5-1 | NA | TRBD2 | CASSRNPTSGGSDTQYF | TGCGCCAGCAGCCGGAATCCGACTAGCGGGGGATCAGATACGCAGTATTTT
TRBJ1-2 | TRBV7-9 | NA | TRBD1 | CASSLYAGGAEGYTF | TGTGCCAGCAGCTTATATGCAGGGGGAGCGGAAGGCTACACCTTC
TRBJ1-4 | TRBV2 | NA | NA | CASSARGTNEKLFF | TGTGCCAGCAGTGCCCGGGGGACCAATGAAAAACTGTTTTTT
TRBJ1-3 | TRBV4-1 | NA | NA | CASSQDNRVYTIYF | TGCGCCAGCAGCCAAGACAACAGGGTTTACACCATATATTTT
TRBJ2-3 | TRBV10-3 | NA | NA | CAIKSGDTQYF | TGTGCCATCAAGAGCGGAGATACGCAGTATTTT
TRBJ1-2 | TRBV24-1 | once | NA | CATSPGPLNYGYTF | TGTGCCACCAGTCCAGGCCCCTTAAACTATGGCTACACCTTC
TRBJ1-5 | TRBV2 | NA | NA | CASTRGWQGQPQHF | TGTGCCAGCACCCGGGGGTGGCAGGGTCAGCCCCAGCATTTT
TRBJ1-1 | TRBV5-4 | NA | NA | CASTPGGAGNEAFF | TGTGCCAGCACCCCGGGGGGAGCAGGGAATGAAGCTTTCTTT
TRBJ1-2 | TRBV2 | once | NA | CASRTDTPYGYTF | TGTGCCAGCAGAACCGACACTCCCTATGGCTACACCTTC
TRBJ1-1 | TRBV5-1 | NA | TRBD1 | CASSFTGGAGNTEAFF | TGCGCCAGCAGTTTTACAGGGGGCGCGGGGAACACTGAAGCTTTCTTT
TRBJ1-1 | TRBV11-2 | NA | NA | CASSLAGGTEAFF | TGTGCCAGCAGCTTGGCGGGTGGGACTGAAGCTTTCTTT
TRBJ1-2 | TRBV7-2 | NA | NA | CASSLSGYGYTF | TGTGCCAGCAGCTTATCGGGTTACGGCTACACCTTC
TRBJ2-1 | TRBV4-1 | NA | NA | CATGGGAQYEQFF | TGCGCCACCGGGGGTGGGGCCCAGTATGAGCAGTTCTTC
TRBJ2-2 | TRBV12-5 | NA | TRBD1 | CASGLQGVGELFF | TGTGCTAGTGGGCTACAGGGGGTCGGGGAGCTGTTTTTT
TRBJ1-1 | TRBV10-3 | NA | NA | CAISVGLMNTEAFF | TGTGCCATCAGTGTGGGGCTTATGAACACTGAAGCTTTCTTT
TRBJ1-1 | TRBV29-1 | NA | TRBD1 | CSVEDRQGVDTEAFF | TGCAGCGTTGAAGATCGACAGGGGGTGGACACTGAAGCTTTCTTT
TRBJ1-2 | TRBV3-1/TRBV3-2 | NA | TRBD1 | CASSQAAVGTDYGYTF | TGTGCCAGCAGCCAAGCCGCCGTAGGGACAGACTATGGCTACACCTTC
TRBJ2-7 | TRBV6-6 | NA | TRBD2 | CASSYSYGGVTYEQYF | TGTGCCAGCAGTTACTCGTACGGGGGGGTAACCTACGAGCAGTACTTC
TRBJ1-5 | TRBV30 | NA | NA | CAWSRTFSNQPQHF | TGTGCCTGGAGTCGGACTTTTAGCAATCAGCCCCAGCATTTT
TRBJ2-7 | TRBV3-1/TRBV3-2 | NA | TRBD2 | CASSRRLAGGPDRYEQYF | TGTGCCAGCAGCCGACGACTAGCGGGGGGGCCTGATCGTTACGAGCAGTACTTC